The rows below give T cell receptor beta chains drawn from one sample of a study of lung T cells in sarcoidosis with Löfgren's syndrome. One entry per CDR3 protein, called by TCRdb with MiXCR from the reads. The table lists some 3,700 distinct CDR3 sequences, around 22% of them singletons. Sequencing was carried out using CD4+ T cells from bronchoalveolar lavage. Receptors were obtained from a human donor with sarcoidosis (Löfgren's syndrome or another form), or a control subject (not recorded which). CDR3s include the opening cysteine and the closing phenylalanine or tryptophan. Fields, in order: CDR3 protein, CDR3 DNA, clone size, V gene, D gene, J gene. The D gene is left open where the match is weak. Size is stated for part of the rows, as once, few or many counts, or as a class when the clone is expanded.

CDR3: CASSQQGYGYTF; DNA: TGTGCCAGCAGTCAACAGGGGTATGGCTACACCTTC; size: large; V: TRBV6-1; D: TRBD1; J: TRBJ1-2
CDR3: CSARDGSGFYEQYF; DNA: TGCAGTGCTAGAGACGGTAGCGGATTTTACGAGCAGTACTTC; size: medium-sized; V: TRBV20-1; D: .; J: TRBJ2-7
CDR3: CASSPGTGSRVQYF; DNA: TGTGCCAGCAGTCCCGGGACAGGGTCGAGGGTGCAGTATTTT; size: many; V: TRBV2; D: TRBD1; J: TRBJ2-3
CDR3: CASSSGGFQPQHF; DNA: TGTGCCAGCTCATCAGGAGGGTTTCAGCCCCAGCATTTT; size: medium-sized; V: TRBV18; D: .; J: TRBJ1-5
CDR3: CANRRVDRSYEQYF; DNA: TGCGCCAACAGGCGGGTCGACAGGTCCTACGAGCAGTACTTC; size: .; V: TRBV6-5; D: .; J: TRBJ2-7
CDR3: CSVTGPRGTQYF; DNA: TGCAGTGTTACGGGCCCTAGAGGGACCCAGTACTTC; size: .; V: TRBV20-1; D: .; J: TRBJ2-5
CDR3: CASSLNSDRGRKEAFF; DNA: TGTGCCAGCAGCTTAAACTCGGACCGGGGAAGGAAGGAAGCTTTCTTT; size: many; V: TRBV5-6; D: .; J: TRBJ1-1
CDR3: CASSQQQGPDTQYF; DNA: TGCGCCAGCAGCCAACAACAGGGCCCAGATACGCAGTATTTT; size: medium-sized; V: TRBV4-1; D: .; J: TRBJ2-3
CDR3: CASSLAAGGEQYF; DNA: TGTGCCAGCAGCTTAGCGGCGGGTGGCGAGCAGTACTTC; size: medium-sized; V: TRBV7-9; D: .; J: TRBJ2-7
CDR3: CASSDRDRGGGNQPQHF; DNA: TGTGCCAGCAGCGATCGGGACAGGGGGGGCGGCAATCAGCCCCAGCATTTT; size: medium-sized; V: TRBV6-1; D: TRBD1; J: TRBJ1-5
CDR3: CASSNRGSRETQYF; DNA: TGTGCCAGCAGTAACAGGGGGAGTAGAGAGACCCAGTACTTC; size: medium-sized; V: TRBV6-1; D: TRBD1; J: TRBJ2-5
CDR3: CAGSQSVGTGDMGNQPQHF; DNA: TGTGCCGGCAGCCAATCGGTTGGGACAGGGGACATGGGCAATCAGCCCCAGCATTTT; size: .; V: TRBV16; D: TRBD1; J: TRBJ1-5
CDR3: CAWRNGVNTGELFF; DNA: TGTGCCTGGAGGAACGGGGTGAACACCGGGGAGCTGTTTTTT; size: many; V: TRBV30; D: .; J: TRBJ2-2
CDR3: CASRRDRGTDTQYF; DNA: TGTGCCAGCAGACGGGACAGGGGCACAGATACGCAGTATTTT; size: medium-sized; V: TRBV6-1; D: TRBD1; J: TRBJ2-3
CDR3: CASRLEEGCHEQYF; DNA: TGTGCCAGCAGGTTAGAGGAGGGCTGCCACGAGCAGTACTTC; size: once; V: TRBV6-1; D: .; J: TRBJ2-7
CDR3: CAVLAGHSTDTQYF; DNA: TGTGCCGTGCTAGCGGGCCACAGCACAGATACGCAGTATTTT; size: medium-sized; V: TRBV5-4; D: TRBD2; J: TRBJ2-3
CDR3: CASRPPDRAYGYTF; DNA: TGTGCCAGCAGACCCCCCGACAGGGCCTATGGCTACACCTTC; size: medium-sized; V: TRBV28; D: TRBD1; J: TRBJ1-2
CDR3: CASSPTQGAIPNTGELFF; DNA: TGTGCCAGCTCACCAACACAGGGGGCTATACCGAACACCGGGGAGCTGTTTTTT; size: many; V: TRBV18; D: TRBD1; J: TRBJ2-2
CDR3: CASSTRTEQYF; DNA: TGTGCCAGCAGCACTAGGACCGAGCAGTACTTC; size: medium-sized; V: TRBV6-1; D: .; J: TRBJ2-7
CDR3: CASSPRDAWIVTGELFF; DNA: TGTGCCAGCAGTCCCCGGGACGCCTGGATTGTCACCGGGGAGCTGTTTTTT; size: medium-sized; V: TRBV27; D: .; J: TRBJ2-2
CDR3: CASSPGVAGVTDTQYF; DNA: TGTGCCAGCAGTCCCGGGGTAGCGGGGGTCACAGATACGCAGTATTTT; size: many; V: TRBV2; D: TRBD2; J: TRBJ2-3
CDR3: CASSLARRGGSEQFF; DNA: TGTGCCAGCAGCCTCGCCCGGCGGGGAGGTAGTGAGCAGTTCTTC; size: once; V: TRBV11-1; D: .; J: TRBJ2-1
CDR3: CASSEMAGGRNEQFF; DNA: TGTGCCAGCAGTGAAATGGCAGGGGGCCGCAATGAGCAGTTCTTC; size: medium-sized; V: TRBV6-1; D: TRBD1; J: TRBJ2-1
CDR3: CASRGFVNSPLHF; DNA: TGTGCCTCACGAGGCTTTGTGAATTCACCCCTCCACTTT; size: many; V: TRBV14; D: .; J: TRBJ1-6
CDR3: CASRLYEQYF; DNA: TGTGCCAGCAGACTCTACGAGCAGTACTTC; size: medium-sized; V: TRBV6-1; D: .; J: TRBJ2-7
CDR3: CASSYSNSLPGQYF; DNA: TGTGCCAGCAGTTACTCGAATAGTCTCCCGGGGCAGTACTTC; size: medium-sized; V: TRBV6-6; D: .; J: TRBJ2-5
CDR3: CASSGGQGQTQYF; DNA: TGTGCCAGCAGTGGAGGTCAGGGTCAGACCCAGTACTTC; size: medium-sized; V: TRBV2; D: .; J: TRBJ2-5
CDR3: CASSFRRVQPQHF; DNA: TGTGCCAGCAGTTTTCGGAGGGTTCAGCCCCAGCATTTT; size: many; V: TRBV28; D: .; J: TRBJ1-5
CDR3: CASSLGRVGTGELFF; DNA: TGTGCCAGCAGCTTAGGAAGGGTGGGCACCGGGGAGCTGTTTTTT; size: many; V: TRBV7-2; D: .; J: TRBJ2-2
CDR3: CASSLGPTGRWPQPQHF; DNA: TGTGCCAGCAGTTTGGGACCCACAGGGCGATGGCCTCAGCCCCAGCATTTT; size: medium-sized; V: TRBV28; D: .; J: TRBJ1-5
CDR3: CASSQESEAFF; DNA: TGTGCCAGCAGCCAGGAATCTGAAGCTTTCTTT; size: many; V: TRBV3-1; D: .; J: TRBJ1-1
CDR3: CASREIGTGTNEKLFF; DNA: TGTGCCAGCAGGGAGATTGGAACGGGAACTAATGAAAAACTGTTTTTT; size: medium-sized; V: TRBV6-1; D: .; J: TRBJ1-4
CDR3: CASSLGPGSGYEQYF; DNA: TGTGCCAGCAGCTTAGGGCCCGGGAGTGGCTACGAGCAGTACTTC; size: medium-sized; V: TRBV11-2; D: .; J: TRBJ2-7
CDR3: CASSPPSGAVNYEQYF; DNA: TGTGCCAGCTCACCACCGTCCGGAGCGGTGAACTACGAGCAGTACTTC; size: medium-sized; V: TRBV18; D: .; J: TRBJ2-7
CDR3: CASSLGGAYEKLFF; DNA: TGTGCCAGCAGCTTAGGGGGCGCGTATGAAAAACTGTTTTTT; size: medium-sized; V: TRBV7-9; D: .; J: TRBJ1-4
CDR3: CASSAQGGNSPLHF; DNA: TGTGCCAGCAGCGCACAGGGCGGTAATTCACCCCTCCACTTT; size: many; V: TRBV9; D: .; J: TRBJ1-6
CDR3: CASSAGRGHTEAFF; DNA: TGTGCCAGCAGTGCGGGACGGGGCCACACTGAAGCTTTCTTT; size: .; V: TRBV2; D: .; J: TRBJ1-1
CDR3: CAISETNQPQHF; DNA: TGTGCCATCAGTGAGACTAATCAGCCCCAGCATTTT; size: many; V: TRBV10-3; D: .; J: TRBJ1-5
CDR3: CASSQDASGRALVF; DNA: TGTGCCAGCAGCCAAGATGCTAGCGGGAGGGCCCTGGTCTTC; size: medium-sized; V: TRBV4-2; D: TRBD2; J: TRBJ2-1
CDR3: CSAGEVGAGAYGYTF; DNA: TGCAGTGCTGGAGAGGTGGGGGCAGGGGCCTATGGCTACACCTTC; size: .; V: TRBV20-1; D: .; J: TRBJ1-2
CDR3: CASSLSGGNQPQHF; DNA: TGTGCCAGCAGCTTGTCGGGGGGGAATCAGCCCCAGCATTTT; size: medium-sized; V: TRBV7-2; D: .; J: TRBJ1-5
CDR3: CASSRRGNQPQHF; DNA: TGTGCCAGCAGTCGCCGTGGTAATCAGCCCCAGCATTTT; size: medium-sized; V: TRBV28; D: .; J: TRBJ1-5
CDR3: CASSQVGTTYNEQFF; DNA: TGTGCCAGCAGCCAAGTCGGGACTACCTACAATGAGCAGTTCTTC; size: medium-sized; V: TRBV14; D: TRBD2; J: TRBJ2-1
CDR3: CASSSLSGNPYEQYF; DNA: TGTGCCAGCAGTTCACTTAGCGGGAACCCCTACGAGCAGTACTTC; size: medium-sized; V: TRBV6-1; D: TRBD2; J: TRBJ2-7
CDR3: CASSERCSEQFF; DNA: TGTGCCAGCAGTGAGCGATGCAGTGAGCAGTTCTTC; size: once; V: TRBV25-1; D: .; J: TRBJ2-1
CDR3: CASSAGLAGTDTQYF; DNA: TGTGCCAGCAGCGCAGGACTAGCGGGAACAGATACGCAGTATTTT; size: medium-sized; V: TRBV7-6; D: TRBD2; J: TRBJ2-3
CDR3: CSARDPGPRGTGELFF; DNA: TGCAGTGCTAGAGATCCGGGTCCCAGAGGCACCGGGGAGCTGTTTTTT; size: medium-sized; V: TRBV20-1; D: .; J: TRBJ2-2
CDR3: CASQTRYEQYF; DNA: TGTGCCAGCCAGACTCGCTACGAGCAGTACTTC; size: medium-sized; V: TRBV6-1; D: .; J: TRBJ2-7
CDR3: CARSMGLLALEQFF; DNA: TGTGCCAGAAGTATGGGCTTACTAGCATTGGAGCAGTTCTTC; size: .; V: TRBV19; D: .; J: TRBJ2-1
CDR3: CASARGTGITDTQYF; DNA: TGTGCTAGTGCACGGGGGACAGGGATCACAGATACGCAGTATTTT; size: many; V: TRBV12-5; D: TRBD1; J: TRBJ2-3
CDR3: CASSLYPRRTGETEAFF; DNA: TGTGCCAGCAGTTTATACCCCCGCCGGACAGGGGAAACTGAAGCTTTCTTT; size: .; V: TRBV27; D: TRBD1; J: TRBJ1-1
CDR3: CASSPKPGSTGGTEAFF; DNA: TGTGCCAGCAGCCCGAAGCCTGGGAGTACAGGGGGCACTGAAGCTTTCTTT; size: many; V: TRBV7-9; D: TRBD1; J: TRBJ1-1
CDR3: CASSQRPTGELFF; DNA: TGTGCCAGCAGTCAAAGGCCCACCGGGGAGCTGTTTTTT; size: medium-sized; V: TRBV6-2/TRBV6-3; D: .; J: TRBJ2-2
CDR3: CASSFDWTSLGYEQYF; DNA: TGTGCCAGCAGCTTTGACTGGACTTCCCTCGGGTACGAGCAGTACTTC; size: many; V: TRBV7-8; D: .; J: TRBJ2-7
CDR3: CASSYMASGPSYEQYF; DNA: TGTGCCAGCAGTTACATGGCTAGCGGGCCTTCCTACGAGCAGTACTTC; size: medium-sized; V: TRBV6-2/TRBV6-3; D: TRBD2; J: TRBJ2-7
CDR3: CASSLGQGVYNEQFF; DNA: TGTGCCAGCAGTTTGGGACAGGGTGTGTACAATGAGCAGTTCTTC; size: medium-sized; V: TRBV6-1; D: TRBD1; J: TRBJ2-1
CDR3: CAISVCRENNGELFF; DNA: TGTGCCATCAGTGTCTGCAGGGAGAACAACGGGGAGCTGTTTTTT; size: .; V: TRBV24-1; D: .; J: TRBJ2-2
CDR3: CSASTLQETQYF; DNA: TGCAGCGCTAGTACTTTACAAGAGACCCAGTACTTC; size: many; V: TRBV29-1; D: .; J: TRBJ2-5
CDR3: CASSPQGLPGTEAFF; DNA: TGTGCCAGCAGTCCGCAAGGACTACCGGGCACTGAAGCTTTCTTT; size: medium-sized; V: TRBV28; D: .; J: TRBJ1-1